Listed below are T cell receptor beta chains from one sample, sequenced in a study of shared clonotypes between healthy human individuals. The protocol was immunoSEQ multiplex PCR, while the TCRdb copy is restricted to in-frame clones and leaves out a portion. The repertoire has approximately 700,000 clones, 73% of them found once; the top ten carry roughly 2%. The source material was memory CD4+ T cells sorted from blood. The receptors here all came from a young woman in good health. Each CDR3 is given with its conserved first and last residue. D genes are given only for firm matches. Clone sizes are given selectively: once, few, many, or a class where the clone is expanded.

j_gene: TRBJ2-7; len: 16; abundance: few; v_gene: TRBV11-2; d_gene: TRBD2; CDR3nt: TGTGCCAGCAGCCCCCAGCCGGGACTAGGAGGCTACGAGCAGTACTTC; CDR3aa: CASSPQPGLGGYEQYF
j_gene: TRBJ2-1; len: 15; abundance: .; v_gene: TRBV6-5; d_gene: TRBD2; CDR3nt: TGTGCCAGCAGTTCCTTGACTAGCGGGAGTGATGAGCAGTTCTTC; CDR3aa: CASSSLTSGSDEQFF
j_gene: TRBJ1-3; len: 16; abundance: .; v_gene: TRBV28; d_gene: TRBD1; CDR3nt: TGTGCCAGCACCCCGGCAGGGGGGTTCTCTGGAAACACCATATATTTT; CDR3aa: CASTPAGGFSGNTIYF
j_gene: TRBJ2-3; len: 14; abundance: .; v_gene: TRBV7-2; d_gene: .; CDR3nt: TGTGCCAGCAGCGATCCTGTCGGGGCAGATACGCAGTATTTT; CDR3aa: CASSDPVGADTQYF
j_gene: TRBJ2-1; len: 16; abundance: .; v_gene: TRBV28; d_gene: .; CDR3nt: TGTGCCAGCAGTTCGTCCTGGAGAGGATTGAGGAATGAGCAGTTCTTC; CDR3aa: CASSSSWRGLRNEQFF
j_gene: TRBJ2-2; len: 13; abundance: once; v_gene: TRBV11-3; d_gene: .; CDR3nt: TGTGCCAGCGGGCGGGAAAGCAGCGGGGAGCTGTTTTTT; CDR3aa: CASGRESSGELFF
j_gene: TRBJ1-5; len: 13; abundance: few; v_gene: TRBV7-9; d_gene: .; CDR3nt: TGTGCCAGCAGCCTCGGGGCTAATCAGCCCCAGCATTTT; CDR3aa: CASSLGANQPQHF
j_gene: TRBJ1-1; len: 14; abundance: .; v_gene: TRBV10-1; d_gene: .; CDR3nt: TGCGCCAGCAGTCCCGGGGGCTATGGCACTGAAGCTTTCTTT; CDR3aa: CASSPGGYGTEAFF
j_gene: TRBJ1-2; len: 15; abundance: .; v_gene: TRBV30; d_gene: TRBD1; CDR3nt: TGTGCCTGGAGTCAGTATGAGGGGGCGTGGAATGGCTACACCTTC; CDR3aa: CAWSQYEGAWNGYTF
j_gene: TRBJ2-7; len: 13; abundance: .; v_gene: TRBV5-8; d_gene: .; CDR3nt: TGTGCCAGCAGCTTTGAGGTATCCTACGAGCAGTACTTC; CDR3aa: CASSFEVSYEQYF
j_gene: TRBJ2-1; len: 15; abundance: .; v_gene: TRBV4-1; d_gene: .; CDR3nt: TGCGCCAGCAGCCAAGAGCTTTGGCCCTACAATGAGCAGTTCTTC; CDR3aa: CASSQELWPYNEQFF
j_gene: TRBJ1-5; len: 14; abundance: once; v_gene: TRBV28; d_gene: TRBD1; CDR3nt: TGTGCCAGCCTGGACAGGGTTAAGTTCCAGCCCCAGCATTTT; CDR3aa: CASLDRVKFQPQHF
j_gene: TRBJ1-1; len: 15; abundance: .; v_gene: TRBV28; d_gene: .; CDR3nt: TGTGCCAGCGCCCTGCCGCAGGGACTGAACACTGAAGCTTTCTTT; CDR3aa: CASALPQGLNTEAFF
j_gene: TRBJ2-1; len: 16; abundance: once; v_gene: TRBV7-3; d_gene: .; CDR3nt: TGTGCCAGCAGCCCGGCGGCAGCGGCATCCTACAATGAGCAGTTCTTC; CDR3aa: CASSPAAAASYNEQFF
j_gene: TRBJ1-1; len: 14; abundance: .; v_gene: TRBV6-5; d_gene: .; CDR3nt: TGTGCCAGCAGTTACGATCCATGGAACACTGAAGCTTTCTTT; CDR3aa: CASSYDPWNTEAFF
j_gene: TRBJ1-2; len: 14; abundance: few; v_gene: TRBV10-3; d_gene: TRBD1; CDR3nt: TGTGCCATCAGGCAGGGGGAAGGGGATCCTGGCTACACCTTC; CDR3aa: CAIRQGEGDPGYTF
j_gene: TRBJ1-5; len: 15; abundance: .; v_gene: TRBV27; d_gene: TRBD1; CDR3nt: TGTGCCAGCAGTTTAAGTGGGCAGGGGGCAAAGCCCCAGCATTTT; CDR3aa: CASSLSGQGAKPQHF
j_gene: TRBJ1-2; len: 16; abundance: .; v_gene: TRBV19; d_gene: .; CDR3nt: TGTGCCAGTAGTACCCCATCCTCGGACGGCCCATATGGCTACACCTTC; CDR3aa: CASSTPSSDGPYGYTF